These T cell receptor beta chains were read from a single sample in a study of CD8 T cells in Susac syndrome. Each CDR3 protein gets one entry after TCRdb re-called the immunoSEQ multiplex PCR reads with MiXCR. Altogether roughly 130,000 distinct CDR3 sequences are present, about 95% being singletons, with the ten largest covering 0.12%. The source material was CD4+ T cells from PBMCs. These receptors came from a human donor in good health. The CDR3 runs from the conserved cysteine through the conserved F or W. D genes are given only for firm matches. Not all rows give a size; the values are once, few, many and, for expanded clones, a class.

j_call v_call d_call clone_size cdr3_nt cdr3_aa
TRBJ1-5 TRBV28 TRBD1 . TGTGCCATGCAAGGACAGGGGGCAGGGCAGCCCCAGCATTTT CAMQGQGAGQPQHF
TRBJ2-7 TRBV4-1 TRBD2 . TGCGCCAGCAGCCGGAGACGGGGGGGGAACGACGAGCAGTACTTC CASSRRRGGNDEQYF
TRBJ2-3 TRBV29-1 . . TGCAGCGTTGACCCCGGTCTCCTTTTAGCAGATACGCAGTATTTT CSVDPGLLLADTQYF
TRBJ1-3 TRBV2 TRBD1 once TGTGCCAGCAGGGGGACAGGAAACTCTGGAAACACCATATATTTT CASRGTGNSGNTIYF
TRBJ2-2 TRBV6-2/TRBV6-3 TRBD2 . TGTGCCAGCGGTTATAGCGGGAGCTATAACGGGGAGCTGTTTTTT CASGYSGSYNGELFF
TRBJ1-1 TRBV5-1 . . TGCGCCAGCAGCCCGGGACATAGGGACACTGAAGCTTTCTTT CASSPGHRDTEAFF
TRBJ2-5 TRBV5-1 TRBD1 . TGCGCCAGCAGCTTTGGACAGGGGAGGGAGACCCAGTACTTC CASSFGQGRETQYF
TRBJ2-7 TRBV5-7 TRBD2 . TGTGCCAGCAGCGGCCCCAATCTGGCGGGAGCCAGTTACGAGCAGTACTTC CASSGPNLAGASYEQYF
TRBJ1-2 TRBV23-1 . . TGCGCCAGCAGTCAATCGAAAGGTCGGCAGACCAACTATGGCTACACCTTC CASSQSKGRQTNYGYTF
TRBJ2-1 TRBV5-1 . . TGCGCCAGCAGCGCCGGACGTAGCTCCTACAATGAGCAGTTCTTC CASSAGRSSYNEQFF
TRBJ1-3 TRBV12-3/TRBV12-4 TRBD1 . TGTGCCAGCAGTCCCCTGGGACAGGGTGCTGGAAACACCATATATTTT CASSPLGQGAGNTIYF
TRBJ2-3 TRBV25-1 TRBD1 . TGTGCCAGCACCGAGGGGGCGGCAGATACGCAGTATTTT CASTEGAADTQYF
TRBJ2-7 TRBV5-6 TRBD1 . TGTGCCAGCAGCTGGCGACAGGGGACCTACGAGCAGTACTTC CASSWRQGTYEQYF
TRBJ2-7 TRBV28 . . TGTGCCAGCAGTTTATCACCCATTCTCCACGAGCAGTACTTC CASSLSPILHEQYF
TRBJ2-7 TRBV6-5 . . TGTGCCAGCAGTTACGGTAGAAGCTCCTACGAGCAGTACTTC CASSYGRSSYEQYF
TRBJ2-5 TRBV19 . . TGTGCCAGTAGTCCCCAGGGGCAAGAGACCCAGTACTTC CASSPQGQETQYF
TRBJ1-1 TRBV6-2/TRBV6-3 TRBD1 few TGTGCCAGCAGTTCGACAGGGGGGAACACTGAAGCTTTCTTT CASSSTGGNTEAFF
TRBJ2-5 TRBV7-2 . few TGTGCCAGCAGCTTAGCGGGGGCCCAAGAGACCCAGTACTTC CASSLAGAQETQYF
TRBJ2-1 TRBV24-1 . once TGTGCCACCTCACACAACAATGAGCAGTTCTTC CATSHNNEQFF
TRBJ2-7 TRBV5-1 . once TGCGCCAGCAGCTTGGCCGGCAGGCCCTACGAGCAGTACTTC CASSLAGRPYEQYF
TRBJ2-1 TRBV7-9 . . TGTGCCAGCAGCCCCCGAGTAGCGGTATACAATGAGCAGTTCTTC CASSPRVAVYNEQFF
TRBJ2-1 TRBV20-1 TRBD2 . TGCAGTGCTATTGATAGCGGGACCGAGCAGTTCTTC CSAIDSGTEQFF
TRBJ2-7 TRBV2 . . TGTGCCAGCAGCAGGGCCTCCTACGAGCAGTACTTC CASSRASYEQYF
TRBJ2-1 TRBV14 TRBD2 . TGTGCCAGCAGCCAAGATTTCTGGACTAGCGAAAATGAGCAGTTCTTC CASSQDFWTSENEQFF
TRBJ2-1 TRBV4-1 TRBD2 . TGCGCCAGCAGCCAAGGGGCTAGCGGAGCCTCCTACAATGAGCAGTTCTTC CASSQGASGASYNEQFF
TRBJ1-3 TRBV20-1 . . TGCAGTGCTAGAAATATACAGGGAAACACCATATATTTT CSARNIQGNTIYF
TRBJ2-7 TRBV28 TRBD1 . TGTGCCAGCCACAGTCCCGGGACAGGGATGTACGAGCAGTACTTC CASHSPGTGMYEQYF
TRBJ1-1 TRBV27 TRBD1 . TGTGCCAGCAGTTACAAGACAGGGATGAACACTGAAGCTTTCTTT CASSYKTGMNTEAFF
TRBJ2-7 TRBV7-9 . . TGTGCCAGCACCTCGCGGGGAACCTACGAGCAGTACTTC CASTSRGTYEQYF
TRBJ1-2 TRBV10-3 . . TGTGCCATCAGTGAGCAAGAAGGGCTCTATGGCTACACCTTC CAISEQEGLYGYTF
TRBJ2-1 TRBV7-8 . . TGTGCCAGCAGCTTAGGAGGCGAGGGATACAATGAGCAGTTCTTC CASSLGGEGYNEQFF
TRBJ2-7 TRBV6-6 TRBD2 . TGTGCCAGTACTTTCGGGGACTACCCATACGAGCAGTACTTC CASTFGDYPYEQYF
TRBJ2-2 TRBV2 TRBD2 . TGTGCCAGCAGTGTACTAGCGGGAGCTACGGGCGGGGAGCTGTTTTTT CASSVLAGATGGELFF
TRBJ2-1 TRBV3-1 TRBD1 once TGTGCCAGCAGCTTACCGGGACAGGGCTACAATGAGCAGTTCTTC CASSLPGQGYNEQFF
TRBJ2-7 TRBV12-3/TRBV12-4 . . TGTGCCAGCAGTTTTGGGGGGGCGGAGGGCGAGCAGTACTTC CASSFGGAEGEQYF
TRBJ2-1 TRBV20-1 TRBD2 . TGCAGTGCTAGAGAAGGGAGCGGGAGGGCCAATGAGCAGTTCTTC CSAREGSGRANEQFF
TRBJ2-6 TRBV14 . . TGTGCCAGCAGCCAAGTACCCCACCGCTCTGGGGCCAACGTCCTGACTTTC CASSQVPHRSGANVLTF
TRBJ2-3 TRBV7-2 TRBD1 . TGTGCCAGCAGCCAAAGGGACAGGCGAACCGCAGATACGCAGTATTTT CASSQRDRRTADTQYF